The sequence of this T cell receptor (beta chain) was determined in a study of CD8 T cells in ankylosing spondylitis. This CDR3 is built from 16 residues. The V and J ends lost 1 base and 6 bases, in that order; junction bases with no gene match: 6. Per germline, CDR1 LGHNA and CDR2 YSLEER. Concerning this clonotype itself: Antigen specificity is unknown.

TCRdb ran MiXCR on the 5' RACE reads and lists one entry per CDR3 protein. This table holds 250,000 to 350,000 distinct CDR3 sequences, around 8% found once. Study-level points and caveats: Seemingly distinctive of ankylosing spondylitis blood was a TCR beta motif formed by eight highly homologous variants.

The receptor was derived from a male donor with ankylosing spondylitis. This sequence joins TRBV4-3 and TRBJ2-7, with 13 bases fitting TRBD2. Sequenced material: blood, either unsorted or a sorted T cell fraction (not recorded which). The CDR3 nucleotides are TGCGCCAGCAGCCAAGGACTAGCGGGAGGAAGGATCGAGCAGTACTTC. It specifies CASSQGLAGGRIEQYF.